These 7 T cell receptor beta chains share one sample of origin, sequenced in a study of shared clonotypes between healthy human individuals (dated by TCRdb to 2018 to 2021). Receptors were amplified or captured by the immunoSEQ multiplex PCR assay. This is the immuneACCESS table as TCRdb keeps it, with only in-frame sequences that have V and J called. A part of the clones is gone; compared with another copy, unresolved V genes explain less than half, and the rest is unexplained. The sample profile shows fewer than 1.6 million clones; 98% of them were found once. Clones ranked in the top ten supply around 0.33% of the sample. Sequencing was performed on naive CD4+ T cells sorted from blood. The cell subset or site label of this sample denotes: CD45RA+ positively selected. These receptors originate from a man aged 30 to 45 in good health.

The J gene is TRBJ2-1, the V gene TRBV9, with 8 bases identical to TRBD2. Trimming took 3 bases from V and 6 from J; bases not matched to a gene: 8. Per germline, CDR1 SGDLS and CDR2 YYNGEE. CDR3 size: 15 residues. In DNA, the CDR3 is TGTGCCAGCAGCGGTGCGGGAGGAACAGGCAATGAGCAGTTCTTC. Translating gives CASSGAGGTGNEQFF.

This clone appeared a single time. J is TRBJ2-5 and V is TRBV28; 9 nucleotides agree with TRBD2. V dropped 5 bases and J dropped 5; count of bases not matched to a gene: 9. The CDR3 length is 15 residues. Germline V lookup: CDR1 MDHEN, CDR2 SYDVKM. The CDR3 spells CASSTLAGVHETQYF. DNA for the CDR3: TGTGCCAGCAGTACCTTAGCGGGAGTGCATGAGACCCAGTACTTC.

The chain uses TRBV5-1 and TRBJ1-1; 7 positions match TRBD1. Germline assignment: CDR1 SGHRS and CDR2 YFSETQ. V gave up 7 bases and J gave up 1 base; unmatched junction bases: 7. The length of the CDR3 is 14 residues. This CDR3 is CASASRTGNTEAFF. The CDR3 nucleotides are TGCGCCAGCGCCTCCCGGACAGGGAACACTGAAGCTTTCTTT.

The chain is built from TRBV29-1 and TRBJ2-3; 11 nucleotides agree with TRBD2. V was clipped by 8 bases and J by 2 bases; unmatched bases: 6. CDR1 is SQVTM and CDR2 is ANQGSEA in the germline V gene. This CDR3 is 14 amino acids long. CDR3: CSTRLAGLTDTQYF. For the CDR3, the DNA is TGCAGCACCCGACTAGCGGGACTCACAGATACGCAGTATTTT.

This chain links TRBV5-1 with TRBJ2-2; 15 bases are a match to TRBD2. This CDR3 contains 18 residues. Per the germline V gene, CDR1 is SGHRS and CDR2 is YFSETQ. The V and J ends lost 4 bases and 4 bases, in that order; junction bases with no gene match: 8. The DNA of the CDR3 is TGCGCCAGCAGCCCGGGACTAGCGGGAGGTCGGAGCACCGGGGAGCTGTTTTTT. Translated, it gives CASSPGLAGGRSTGELFF.

V and J are TRBV6-6 and TRBJ2-2, with TRBD1 identical over 9 bases. This CDR3 is built from 16 residues. Germline lookup yields CDR1 MNHNY and CDR2 SVGAGI (reference sequence). With V trimmed by 5 bases and J by 1 base, 5 bases remained unmatched. CDR3 sequence (DNA): TGTGCCAGCAGTCTACAGGGGGCAAAGAACACCGGGGAGCTGTTTTTT. It is translated as CASSLQGAKNTGELFF.

The chain has TRBV10-3 and TRBJ2-3; D uncertain. Deletions cut 0 bases from V and 7 bases from J, with 8 bases between. The CDR3 is made up of 13 amino acids. CDR1 ENHRY and CDR2 SYGVKD come from the germline V gene. The CDR3 sequence: CAISESDPNTQYF. CDR3 DNA: TGTGCCATCAGTGAGTCGGACCCAAATACGCAGTATTTT.